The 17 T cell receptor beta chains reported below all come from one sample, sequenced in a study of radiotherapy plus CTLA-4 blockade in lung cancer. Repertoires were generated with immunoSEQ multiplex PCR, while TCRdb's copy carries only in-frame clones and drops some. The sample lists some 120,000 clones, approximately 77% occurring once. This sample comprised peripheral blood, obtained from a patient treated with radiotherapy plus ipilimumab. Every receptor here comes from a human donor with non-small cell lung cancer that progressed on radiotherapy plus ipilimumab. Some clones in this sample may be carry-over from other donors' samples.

CDR3: CASSPRGERNEKLFF. CDR3 nucleotide sequence: TGTGCCAGCAGCCCCCGAGGAGAAAGAAATGAAAAACTGTTTTTT. The rearrangement links TRBV4-2 to TRBJ1-4; D unclear. Germline V lookup: CDR1 LGHNA, CDR2 YNFKEQ. The CDR3 loop spans 15 amino acids. Trimming shortened V by 4 bases and J by 5 bases, and 14 bases separated the two germline ends.

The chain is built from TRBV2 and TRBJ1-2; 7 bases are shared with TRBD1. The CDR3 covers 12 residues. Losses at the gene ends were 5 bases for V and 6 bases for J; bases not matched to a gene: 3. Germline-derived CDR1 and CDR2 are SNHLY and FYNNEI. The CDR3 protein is CASSLTGDGYTF. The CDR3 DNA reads TGTGCCAGCAGTCTTACAGGGGATGGCTACACCTTC.

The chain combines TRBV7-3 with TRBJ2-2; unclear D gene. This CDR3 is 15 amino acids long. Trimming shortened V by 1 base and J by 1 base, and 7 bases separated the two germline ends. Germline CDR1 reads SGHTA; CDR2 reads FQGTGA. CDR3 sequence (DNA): TGTGCCAGCAGCTTAAGCTATAGGAACACCGGGGAGCTGTTTTTT. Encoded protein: CASSLSYRNTGELFF.

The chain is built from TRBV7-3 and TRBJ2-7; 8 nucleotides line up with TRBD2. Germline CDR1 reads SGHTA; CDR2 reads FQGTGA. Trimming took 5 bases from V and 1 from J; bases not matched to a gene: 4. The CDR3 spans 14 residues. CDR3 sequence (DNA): TGTGCCAGCAGCCCGGGACTAGATTCCTACGAGCAGTACTTC. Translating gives CASSPGLDSYEQYF.

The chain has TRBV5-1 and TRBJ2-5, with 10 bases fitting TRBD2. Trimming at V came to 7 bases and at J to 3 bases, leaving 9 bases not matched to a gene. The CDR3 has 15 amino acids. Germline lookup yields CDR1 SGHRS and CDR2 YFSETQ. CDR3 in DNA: TGCGCCAGCCTAGCGGGGGCAGGGGGCGAAGAGACCCAGTACTTC. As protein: CASLAGAGGEETQYF.

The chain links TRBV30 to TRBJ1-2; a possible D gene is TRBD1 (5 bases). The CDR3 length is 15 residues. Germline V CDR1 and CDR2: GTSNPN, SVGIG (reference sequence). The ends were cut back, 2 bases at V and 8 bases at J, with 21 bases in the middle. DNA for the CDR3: TGTGCCTGGAGTCACGGTGTGGGGCAGGCGGAGGGCTACACCTTC. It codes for CAWSHGVGQAEGYTF.

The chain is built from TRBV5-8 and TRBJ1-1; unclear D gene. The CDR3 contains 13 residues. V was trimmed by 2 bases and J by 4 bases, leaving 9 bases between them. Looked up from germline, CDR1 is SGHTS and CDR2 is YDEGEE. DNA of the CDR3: TGTGCCAGCAGCTTATACAGTCGCACTGAAGCTTTCTTT. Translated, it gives CASSLYSRTEAFF.

The CDR3 DNA reads TGTGCCAGCAGCTTAGACGGACGAGGCACAGATACGCAGTATTTT. Translating it yields CASSLDGRGTDTQYF. The chain combines TRBV7-3 with TRBJ2-3; D is ambiguous. V was shortened by 2 bases and J by 1 base, with 10 bases between the two germline ends. The CDR3 has 15 amino acids. CDR1 and CDR2 (germline): SGHTA, FQGTGA.

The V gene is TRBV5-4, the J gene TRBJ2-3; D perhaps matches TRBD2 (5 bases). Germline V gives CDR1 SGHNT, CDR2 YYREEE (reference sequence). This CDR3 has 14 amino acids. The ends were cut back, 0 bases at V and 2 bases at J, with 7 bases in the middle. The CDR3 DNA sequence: TGTGCCAGCAGCTTGGCGGGAAACACAGATACGCAGTATTTT. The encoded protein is CASSLAGNTDTQYF.

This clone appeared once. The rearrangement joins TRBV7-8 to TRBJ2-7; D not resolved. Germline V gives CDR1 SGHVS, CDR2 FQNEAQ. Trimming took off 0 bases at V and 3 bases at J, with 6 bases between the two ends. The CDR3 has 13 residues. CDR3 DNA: TGTGCCAGCAGCTTAGCGCGCGTCTACGAGCAGTACTTC. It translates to CASSLARVYEQYF.

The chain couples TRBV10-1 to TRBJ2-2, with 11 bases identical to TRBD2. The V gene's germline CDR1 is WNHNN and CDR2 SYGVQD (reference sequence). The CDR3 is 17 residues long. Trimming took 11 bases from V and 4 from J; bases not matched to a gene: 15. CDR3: CARLRTSGPPGTGELFF. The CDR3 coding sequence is TGCGCCCGCCTGCGGACTAGCGGGCCCCCGGGCACCGGGGAGCTGTTTTTT.

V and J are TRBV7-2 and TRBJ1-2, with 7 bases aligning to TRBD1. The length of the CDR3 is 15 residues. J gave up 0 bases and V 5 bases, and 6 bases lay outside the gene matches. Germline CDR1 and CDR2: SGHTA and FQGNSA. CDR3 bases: TGTGCCAGCAGCCCCTCGACAGGGACTAACTATGGCTACACCTTC. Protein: CASSPSTGTNYGYTF.

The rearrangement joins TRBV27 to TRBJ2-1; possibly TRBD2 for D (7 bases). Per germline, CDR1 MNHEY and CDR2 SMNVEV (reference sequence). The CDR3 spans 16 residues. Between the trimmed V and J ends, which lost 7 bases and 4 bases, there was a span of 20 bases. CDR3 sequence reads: CASTAFSRGAYNEQFF. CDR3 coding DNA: TGTGCCAGCACAGCTTTTTCCCGGGGGGCGTACAATGAGCAGTTCTTC.

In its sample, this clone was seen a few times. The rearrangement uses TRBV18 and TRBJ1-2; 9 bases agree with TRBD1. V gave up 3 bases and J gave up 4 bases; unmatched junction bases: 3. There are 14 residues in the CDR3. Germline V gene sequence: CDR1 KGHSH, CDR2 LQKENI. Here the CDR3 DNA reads TGTGCCAGCTCACCCTTGGACAGGGGCTATGGCTACACCTTC. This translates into CASSPLDRGYGYTF.

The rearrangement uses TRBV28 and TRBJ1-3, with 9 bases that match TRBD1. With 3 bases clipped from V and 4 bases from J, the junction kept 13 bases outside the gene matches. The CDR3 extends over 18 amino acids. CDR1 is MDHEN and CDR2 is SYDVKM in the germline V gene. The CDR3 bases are TGTGCCAGCAGTTTTTTGACAGGGGGTCTCCGTGGGGGAAACACCATATATTTT. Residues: CASSFLTGGLRGGNTIYF.

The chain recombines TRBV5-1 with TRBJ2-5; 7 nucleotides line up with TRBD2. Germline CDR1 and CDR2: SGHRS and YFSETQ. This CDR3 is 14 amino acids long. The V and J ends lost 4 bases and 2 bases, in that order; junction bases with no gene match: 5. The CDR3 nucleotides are TGCGCCAGCAGCCCAGAGCGGGGTCAAGAGACCCAGTACTTC. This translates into CASSPERGQETQYF.

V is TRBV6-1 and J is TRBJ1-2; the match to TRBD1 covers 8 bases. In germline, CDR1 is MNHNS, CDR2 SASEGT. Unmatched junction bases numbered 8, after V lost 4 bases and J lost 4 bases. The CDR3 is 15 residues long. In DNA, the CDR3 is TGTGCCAGCAGTGTTCGCAGGGGGCTAGGCTATGGCTACACCTTC. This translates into CASSVRRGLGYGYTF.